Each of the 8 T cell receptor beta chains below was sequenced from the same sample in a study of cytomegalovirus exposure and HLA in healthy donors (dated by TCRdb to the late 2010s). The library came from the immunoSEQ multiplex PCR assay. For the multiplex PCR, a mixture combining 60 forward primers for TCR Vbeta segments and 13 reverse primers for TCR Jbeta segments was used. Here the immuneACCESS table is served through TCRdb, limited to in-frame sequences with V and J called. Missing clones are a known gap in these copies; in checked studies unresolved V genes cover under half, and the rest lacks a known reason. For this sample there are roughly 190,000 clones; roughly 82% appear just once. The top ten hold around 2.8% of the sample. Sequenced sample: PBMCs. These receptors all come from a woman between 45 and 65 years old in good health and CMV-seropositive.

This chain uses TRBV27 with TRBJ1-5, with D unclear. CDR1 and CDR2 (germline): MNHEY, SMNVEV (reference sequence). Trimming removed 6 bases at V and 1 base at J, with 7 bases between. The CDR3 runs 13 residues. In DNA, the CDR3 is TGTGCCAGCAGGTTTGCGAGCAATCAGCCCCAGCATTTT. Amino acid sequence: CASRFASNQPQHF.

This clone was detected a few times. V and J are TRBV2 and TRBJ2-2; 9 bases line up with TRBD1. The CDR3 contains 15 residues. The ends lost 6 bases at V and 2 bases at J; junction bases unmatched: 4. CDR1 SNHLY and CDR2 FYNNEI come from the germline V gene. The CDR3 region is CASRVQGANTGELFF. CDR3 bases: TGTGCCAGCAGGGTACAGGGGGCAAACACCGGGGAGCTGTTTTTT.

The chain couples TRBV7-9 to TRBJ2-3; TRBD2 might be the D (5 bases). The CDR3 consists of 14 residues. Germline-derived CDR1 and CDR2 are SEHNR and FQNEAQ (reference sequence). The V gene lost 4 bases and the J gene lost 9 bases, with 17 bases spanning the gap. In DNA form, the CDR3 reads TGTGCCAGCAGCTCGAGCAACGAAAGGGAGACGCAGTATTTT. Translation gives CASSSSNERETQYF.

CDR3 in DNA: TGCGCCAGCAGCCGCGGAAGGGGACAGTCGAAATATGGCTACACCTTC. Translation gives CASSRGRGQSKYGYTF. The chain carries TRBV4-1 and TRBJ1-2, with TRBD1 identical over 7 bases. Germline CDR1 and CDR2: MGHRA and YSYEKL. The CDR3 is 16 amino acids. V shed 4 bases and J 5 bases; nucleotides not matched to a gene: 13.

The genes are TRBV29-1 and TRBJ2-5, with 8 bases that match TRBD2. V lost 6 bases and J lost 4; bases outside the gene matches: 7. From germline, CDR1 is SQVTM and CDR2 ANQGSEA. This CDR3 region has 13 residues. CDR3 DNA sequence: TGCAGCGTGGTTGCGGGGGGATCAGAGACCCAGTACTTC. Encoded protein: CSVVAGGSETQYF.

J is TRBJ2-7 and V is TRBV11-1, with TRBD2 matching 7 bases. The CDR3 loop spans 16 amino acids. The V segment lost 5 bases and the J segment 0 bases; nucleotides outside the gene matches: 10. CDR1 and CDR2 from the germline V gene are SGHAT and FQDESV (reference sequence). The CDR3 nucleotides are TGTGCCAGCAGCAGAAGCGGGGCTTTTCCCTCCTACGAGCAGTACTTC. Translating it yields CASSRSGAFPSYEQYF.

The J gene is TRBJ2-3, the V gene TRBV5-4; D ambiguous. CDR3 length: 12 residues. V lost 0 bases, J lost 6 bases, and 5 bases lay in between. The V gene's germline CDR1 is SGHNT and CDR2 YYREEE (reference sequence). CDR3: CASSLDSDTQYF. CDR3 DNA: TGTGCCAGCAGCTTGGACTCTGATACGCAGTATTTT.

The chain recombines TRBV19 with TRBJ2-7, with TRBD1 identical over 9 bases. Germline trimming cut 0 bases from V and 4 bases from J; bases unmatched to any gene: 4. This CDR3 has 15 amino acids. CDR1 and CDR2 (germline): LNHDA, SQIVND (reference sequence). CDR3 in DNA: TGTGCCAGTAGTATAGAGGGACAGGGAAAATACGAGCAGTACTTC. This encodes CASSIEGQGKYEQYF.